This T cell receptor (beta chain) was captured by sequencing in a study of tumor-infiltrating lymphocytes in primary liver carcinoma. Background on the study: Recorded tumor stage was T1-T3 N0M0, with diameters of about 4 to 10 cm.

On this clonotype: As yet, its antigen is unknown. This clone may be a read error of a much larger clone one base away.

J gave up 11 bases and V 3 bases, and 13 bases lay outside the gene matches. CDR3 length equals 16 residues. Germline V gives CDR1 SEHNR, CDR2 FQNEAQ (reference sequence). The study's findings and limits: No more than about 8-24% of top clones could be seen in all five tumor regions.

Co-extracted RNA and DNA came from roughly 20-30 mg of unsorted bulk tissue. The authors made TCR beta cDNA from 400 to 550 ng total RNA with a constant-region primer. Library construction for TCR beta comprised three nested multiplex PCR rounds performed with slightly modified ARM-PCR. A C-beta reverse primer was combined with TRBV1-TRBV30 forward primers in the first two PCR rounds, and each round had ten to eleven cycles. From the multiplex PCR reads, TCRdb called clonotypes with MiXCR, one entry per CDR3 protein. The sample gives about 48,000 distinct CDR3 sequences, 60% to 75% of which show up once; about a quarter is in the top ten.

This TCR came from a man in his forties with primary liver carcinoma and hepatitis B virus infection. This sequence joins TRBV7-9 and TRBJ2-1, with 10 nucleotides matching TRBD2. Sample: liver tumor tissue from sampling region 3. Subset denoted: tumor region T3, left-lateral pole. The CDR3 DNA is TGTGCCAGCAGCTTTCCCTCGCTAGCGGGAGTTGGTAAGCAGTTCTTC. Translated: CASSFPSLAGVGKQFF.